The present T cell receptor beta chain was sequenced within a study of shared clonotypes between healthy human individuals. Germline assignment: CDR1 PRHDT and CDR2 FYEKMQ (reference sequence). V was clipped by 4 bases and J by 4 bases, with 13 bases between them. This CDR3 region has 14 residues. As originally analysed: With immunoSEQ giving junction-only sequences and no quality scores, filtering differed. Measured with immunoSEQ multiplex PCR; TCRdb has only the in-frame clones, and not every one. The D gene and trimming were derived from the DNA, and the V and J assignments and clone size from that table. The sample consists of about 2,100,000 clones, about 93% of them appearing once. Turning to this clone: Its matching antigen is unknown.

Positively selected for CCR7, the CD45RO-negative cells used as naive CD8 cells excluded terminally differentiated effector memory CD45RA+ cells. Study-wide findings and caveats: Lower generation probabilities were found for non-shared clonotypes than for those shared by all four donors. Larger estimated richness was generally seen in naive subsets than in memory subsets.

Sequencing was performed on naive CD8+ T cells from PBMCs. The rearrangement joins TRBV13 to TRBJ2-5; perhaps TRBD2 as D (6 bases). This clonotype was obtained from a man younger than 35 in good health. Some clones in this sample may be carry-over from other donors' samples. The chain's CDR3 is CASSSRERGETQYF. The CDR3 DNA reads TGTGCCAGCAGCTCCCGGGAGAGGGGAGAGACCCAGTACTTC. Based on the CDR3 plus reference TRBV13 and TRBJ2-5, the full variable domain is AAGVIQSPRHLIKEKRETATLKCYPIPRHDTVYWYQQGPGQDPQFLISFYEKMQSDKGSIPDRFSAQQFSDYHSELNMSSLELGDSALYFCASSSRERGETQYFGPGTRLLVL.